One and the same sample provided the 4 T cell receptor beta chains below, sequenced in a study of monozygotic twins with inflammatory bowel disease. From its re-call of the 5' RACE reads, TCRdb lists each CDR3 protein once, without DNA. In all, the sample yields approximately 420,000 distinct CDR3 sequences. Sequenced sample: blood. The source is a human donor with ulcerative colitis or Crohn's disease, or a healthy co-twin of an affected twin (not recorded which).

This chain connects TRBV12-5 to TRBJ2-1; lacking DNA, the TRBD1 call made by TCRdb goes unchecked. From germline, CDR1 is LGHNT and CDR2 FRNRAP. CDR3 length equals 16 residues. The CDR3 sequence: CASVLGGGGPYNEQFF.

The chain combines TRBV6-4 with TRBJ1-2; there is no DNA to check the TCRdb D call of TRBD1. Germline lookup yields CDR1 MRHNA and CDR2 SNTAGT. The CDR3 runs 15 residues. CDR3 amino acids: CASNETGSEDDGYTF.

V gene TRBV6-1 combines with J gene TRBJ1-1; TCRdb designates TRBD1, a call that cannot be tested without DNA. Per germline, CDR1 MNHNS and CDR2 SASEGT. The CDR3 loop spans 13 amino acids. CDR3: CASRRQVNTEAFF.

The CDR3 loop reads CASSEGGGRYNEQFF. The V and J genes are TRBV6-1 and TRBJ2-1; TCRdb returns TRBD1, unconfirmable since there is no DNA. Per germline, CDR1 MNHNS and CDR2 SASEGT. The CDR3 sequence is 15 residues long.